The present TCR beta chain was sequenced within a study of blood T cell repertoires in COVID-19. Study at large: COVID-19 samples, acute and convalescent, were from the United States, Italy and Spain. Sample material is recorded as cDNA or gDNA derived from T cells, B-cell-depleted T cells, or PBMCs.

Per germline, CDR1 SGHVS and CDR2 FQNEAQ. This CDR3 has 15 residues. J gave up 4 bases and V 3 bases, and 3 bases lay outside the gene matches. Enrollment of patients from Seattle took place during active infection, with longitudinal follow-up. Methods used by the authors: Amplification from reference gene primers served as the basis for estimated nucleated cell counts. The assay was immunoSEQ multiplex PCR, and TCRdb's table has in-frame clones only and misses some. The V and J calls and clone size are taken from that table; D and trimming were inferred from the DNA. The repertoire consists of about 170,000 clones, with 70% to 90% occurring once and the leading ten covering less than 8%.

This clonotype was sampled from a man older than 75 with COVID-19, enrolled during active disease. V usage is TRBV7-8 and J usage is TRBJ1-2; TRBD1 matches at 12 bases. The sequenced sample consisted of peripheral blood. CDR3 region: CASSLGQGAGYGYTF. The CDR3 coding sequence is TGTGCCAGCAGCTTGGGACAGGGGGCGGGCTATGGCTACACCTTC.